This T cell receptor (beta chain) derives from a study of cytotoxic CD8 clonotypes in ibrutinib-treated CLL. In the study overall: An average of roughly 270,000 productive templates and some 100,000 productive rearrangements was obtained per sample. The study's findings and limits: The public clonotypes identified were infrequent and showed contraction or stability on treatment. T-cell clonality at baseline went above that of age-matched healthy donors and rose and fell with circulating CD8+ T-cell counts.

Data came from immunoSEQ multiplex PCR; TCRdb stores just in-frame clones and leaves some out. This table holds 50,000 to 70,000 clones, around 52% found once. As concerns this clone: Its cognate antigen is unknown.

V dropped 0 bases and J dropped 9 bases, with 13 bases sitting between them. Germline V gene data show CDR1 as SGHDT and CDR2 as YYEEEE. The CDR3 covers 14 residues. The clonotype was recovered from a human donor with chronic lymphocytic leukemia. The rearrangement uses TRBV5-6 and TRBJ1-5; maybe TRBD1 (5 bases). The sample was PBMCs, taken at disease progression, from a patient treated with ibrutinib. The CDR3 region has the DNA TGTGCCAGCAGCTTGGGTGGGGGTTTGCGGCCCCAGCATTTT. The encoded protein is CASSLGGGLRPQHF.